These 3 T cell receptor beta chains were sequenced from one sample in a study of blood T cells in healthy people across ages. For the second PCR, which ran for roughly 7 to 11 cycles, a sample-barcoded 5' primer and a J-beta primer mix were used. TCRdb reprocessed the 5' RACE reads via MiXCR and lists one record per CDR3 protein. The sample shows 800,000 to 950,000 distinct CDR3 sequences, 25% to 35% of them seen only once. These data were also filed under a second study, of T cells of mothers and their children.

Sequencing used blood. The source of these receptors is a woman aged 40 to 50 in good health.

V is TRBV20-1 and J is TRBJ2-7, with D perhaps being TRBD1 or TRBD2 (5 bases each). The CDR3 runs 14 residues. The V end lost 6 bases, the J end lost 1 base, and 16 bases lay between the germline ends. CDR1 and CDR2 (germline): DFQATT, SNEGSKA (reference sequence). DNA for the CDR3: TGCAGTGCAGAGGGCAGGGAACGGTCCTACGAGCAGTACTTC. Its protein is CSAEGRERSYEQYF.

Of note for this clonotype: Just one base apart from a much larger clone, this may be a read error. V usage is TRBV15 and J usage is TRBJ1-6, with a tentative D call TRBD1 (5 bases). Germline assignment: CDR1 LNHNV and CDR2 YYDKDF (reference sequence). V was cut by 0 bases and J by 5 bases, with 8 bases left in between. CDR3 length: 15 amino acids. CDR3 nucleotides: TGTGCCACCAGCAGAGAAAGGGGCCATAATTCACCCCTCCACTTT. Its protein is CATSRERGHNSPLHF.

The CDR3 here is CASPKKGTEAFF. Here the CDR3 DNA reads TGTGCCAGCCCCAAGAAGGGGACTGAAGCTTTCTTT. V usage is TRBV7-9 and J usage is TRBJ1-1; TRBD1 is a possible D gene (5 bases). V was clipped by 8 bases and J by 5 bases, with 12 bases between them. Germline CDR1 is SEHNR and CDR2 is FQNEAQ (reference sequence). CDR3 length equals 12 residues.